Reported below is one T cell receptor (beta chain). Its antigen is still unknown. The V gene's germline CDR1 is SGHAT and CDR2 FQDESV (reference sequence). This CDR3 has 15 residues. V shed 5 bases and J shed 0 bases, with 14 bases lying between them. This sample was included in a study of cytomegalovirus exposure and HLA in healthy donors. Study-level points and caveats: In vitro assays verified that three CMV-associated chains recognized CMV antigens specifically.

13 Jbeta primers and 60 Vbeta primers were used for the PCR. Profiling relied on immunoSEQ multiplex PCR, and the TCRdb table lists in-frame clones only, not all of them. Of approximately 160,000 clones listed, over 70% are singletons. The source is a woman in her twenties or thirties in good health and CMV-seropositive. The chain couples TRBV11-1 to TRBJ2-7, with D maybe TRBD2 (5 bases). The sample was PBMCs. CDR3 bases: TGTGCCAGCAGCCCGGCCCAGCGGCCCTCCTACGAGCAGTACTTC. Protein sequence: CASSPAQRPSYEQYF.